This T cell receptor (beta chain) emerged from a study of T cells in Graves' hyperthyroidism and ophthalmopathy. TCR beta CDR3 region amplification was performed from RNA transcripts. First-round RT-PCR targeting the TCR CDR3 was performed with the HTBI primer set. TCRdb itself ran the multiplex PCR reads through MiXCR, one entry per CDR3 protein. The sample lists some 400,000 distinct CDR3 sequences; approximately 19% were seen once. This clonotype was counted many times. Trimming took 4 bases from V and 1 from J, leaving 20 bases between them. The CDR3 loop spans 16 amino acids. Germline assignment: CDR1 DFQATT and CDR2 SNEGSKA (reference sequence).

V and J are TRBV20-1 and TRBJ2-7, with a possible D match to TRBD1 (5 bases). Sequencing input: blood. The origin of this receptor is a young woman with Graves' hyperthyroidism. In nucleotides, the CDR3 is TGCAGTGCTACTTTCAACCAGGGTATTAGATCCTACGAGCAGTACTTC. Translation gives CSATFNQGIRSYEQYF.